This entry features one T cell receptor beta chain sequence. These data come from a study of blood T cell repertoires in COVID-19. The overall study: COVID-19 samples from acute and convalescent phases originated in the United States, Italy and Spain.

Participant reports of clinical history set cohort assignment. Germline CDR1 and CDR2: KGHSH and LQKENI. The CDR3 extends over 14 amino acids. The ends lost 7 bases at V and 3 bases at J; junction bases unmatched: 8. The assay was immunoSEQ multiplex PCR, and TCRdb's table has in-frame clones only and misses some. The table has 400,000 or so clones, less than 95% seen once. Sequenced: PBMCs or T cells enriched from blood (not recorded which). The TCR was taken from a man aged 18 to 35 who had recovered from COVID-19. This chain links TRBV18 with TRBJ1-1; 7 nucleotides agree with TRBD1. Here the CDR3 DNA reads TGTGCCAGCTACACAGGGGTGGTTTACACTGAAGCTTTCTTT. This codes for CASYTGVVYTEAFF.